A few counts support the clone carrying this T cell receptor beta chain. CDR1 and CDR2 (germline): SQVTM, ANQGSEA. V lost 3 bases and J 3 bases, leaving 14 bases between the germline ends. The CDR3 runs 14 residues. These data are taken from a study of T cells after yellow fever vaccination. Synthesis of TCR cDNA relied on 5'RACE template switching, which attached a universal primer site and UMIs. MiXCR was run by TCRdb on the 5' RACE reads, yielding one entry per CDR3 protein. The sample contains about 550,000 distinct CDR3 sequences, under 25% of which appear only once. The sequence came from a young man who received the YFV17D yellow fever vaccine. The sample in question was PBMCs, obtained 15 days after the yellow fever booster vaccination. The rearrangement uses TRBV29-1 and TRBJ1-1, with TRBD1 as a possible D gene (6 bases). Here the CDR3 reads CSVELTGADTEAFF. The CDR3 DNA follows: TGCAGCGTTGAGCTGACAGGAGCGGACACTGAAGCTTTCTTT.